What follows describes a single T cell receptor (beta chain). This clone was seen only a few times. Its antigen is not yet known. No base quality values were provided; no much bigger clone lies one nucleotide off. TCRbeta CDR3 regions were amplified from genomic DNA by means of the immunoSEQ Assay, a bias-controlled multiplex PCR. The study's processing was this. Within the assay, amplification of reference gene primers was used to estimate how many nucleated cells each sample contained. To quantify the absolute abundance of each unique TCRbeta CDR3 rearrangement, sequence reads were collapsed and filtered. For each sample, productive Simpson clonality was calculated as the square root of Simpson's diversity index over productive rearrangements. Held by TCRdb, this immuneACCESS table contains in-frame sequences only and omits some clones. Under half of the omission traces to an unresolved V gene where checked; the cause of the rest is unknown. V, J and clone size derive from that table, while D and trimming were established from the DNA sequence. This sample comprises hundreds of thousands of clones, 88% of them detected only once. The biggest ten clones account for 11% of the sample.

One collaborating source in Seattle enrolled patients during active infection and followed them longitudinally through the course of disease. The collaborating institutions used their own protocols to collect whole blood in K2EDTA tubes. Collaborator samples were shipped for TCRbeta analysis as frozen whole blood, isolated PBMCs, or DNA extracted from either sample type. The source of the sample is a study of blood T cell repertoires in COVID-19 (dated by TCRdb to the early 2020s). Background on the whole study: Samples covering the acute and convalescent phases of COVID-19 were provided by collaborators in the United States, Italy and Spain. A de-identified subject ID, COVID-19 status, age in years and sex were almost always included in the sample metadata. The material from the prospective study consisted of cDNA or gDNA derived from T cells, B-cell-depleted T cells, or PBMCs. Deeply sampled blood TCRbeta repertoires from subjects exposed to, actively infected with, or recovered from COVID-19 were included in the dataset. Where HLA class I and class II types were available, the types were taken from metadata supplied by the sample provider, not from assay-based typing. The samples were drawn from the first 160 participants of the ongoing ImmuneRACE study and from 950 to 1,500 subjects provided by 6 global collaborators. A freely available public database, intended as a resource for researchers studying the immune response to SARS-CoV-2, is where the repertoires were released.

The research as a whole found: The amount of clinical and demographic metadata varied by source and participant and was provided uncurated.

At the junction V is shortened by 5 bases and J by 5 bases, with 9 bases in between. The CDR3 measures 12 amino acids from cysteine to phenylalanine. Kept here is only the CDR3 DNA, which spans 36 bases and is read in frame from base 1. In the germline V gene, CDR1 corresponds to MNHEY and CDR2 to SVGAGI. The sequence was obtained from a woman in her 30s with COVID-19, enrolled during active disease. Material for sequencing was peripheral blood. The sequence links TRBV6-5 to TRBJ1-1; too little of a D gene remains to name it. The nucleotides read TGTGCCAGCAGTAATCGCGGGACTGAAGCTTTCTTT. The encoded protein is CASSNRGTEAFF.